The rows below give T cell receptor beta chains drawn from one sample of a study of cytomegalovirus exposure and HLA in healthy donors. The protocol was immunoSEQ multiplex PCR, while the TCRdb copy is restricted to in-frame clones and leaves out a portion. The table lists under 150,000 clones, 70% to 80% of them singletons. The sample taken for sequencing was PBMCs. Receptor source: a woman in her sixties or seventies in good health and CMV-seronegative. Both conserved end residues are part of each CDR3. The D gene is left open where the match is weak. The size entry is marked missing in some rows and otherwise reads once, few, many or a size class.

TRBJ2-1,TRBV9,-,TRBD2,13,CASSVRGVDEQFF,TGTGCCAGCAGCGTACGGGGGGTGGATGAGCAGTTCTTC
TRBJ2-7,TRBV29-1,-,TRBD1,12,CSVLTGVYEQYF,TGCAGCGTCCTGACAGGGGTCTACGAGCAGTACTTC
TRBJ1-1,TRBV29-1,-,TRBD1,12,CSGDRGSTEAFF,TGCAGCGGTGACAGGGGGTCCACTGAAGCTTTCTTT
TRBJ2-3,TRBV27,-,TRBD1,16,CASSLRGTGGTDTQYF,TGTGCCAGCAGTTTACGGGGGACAGGGGGCACAGATACGCAGTATTTT
TRBJ2-2,TRBV9,-,-,16,CASSETATPNTGELFF,TGTGCCAGCAGCGAGACAGCGACCCCGAACACCGGGGAGCTGTTTTTT
TRBJ2-7,TRBV11-1,-,-,17,CASSSLTGVAGVNEQYF,TGTGCCAGCAGCTCTCTTACCGGCGTGGCAGGGGTGAACGAGCAGTACTTC
TRBJ2-7,TRBV7-2,-,TRBD2,13,CASSPGGTYEQYF,TGTGCCAGCAGCCCGGGGGGTACCTACGAGCAGTACTTC
TRBJ1-6,TRBV7-9,-,-,16,CASSPGTSMGNSPLHF,TGTGCCAGCAGCCCTGGGACTTCCATGGGCAATTCACCCCTCCACTTT
TRBJ2-3,TRBV6-1,-,-,19,CASSDRDRTIGLDTDTQYF,TGTGCCAGCAGTGACCGGGACAGGACAATCGGACTAGACACAGATACGCAGTATTTT
TRBJ1-5,TRBV10-2,once,-,13,CASTGSSNQPQHF,TGCGCCAGCACGGGGAGTAGCAATCAGCCCCAGCATTTT
TRBJ2-7,TRBV6-5,-,-,14,CASRHGTTGGEQYF,TGTGCCAGCAGGCACGGGACAACCGGGGGGGAGCAGTACTTC
TRBJ1-1,TRBV6-1,few,TRBD1,15,CASSGGQTLNTEAFF,TGTGCCAGCAGTGGGGGACAGACACTGAACACTGAAGCTTTCTTT
TRBJ1-2,TRBV19,-,-,18,CASSIFFSRDWANYGYTF,TGTGCCAGTAGTATCTTTTTCTCTAGGGACTGGGCGAACTATGGCTACACCTTC
TRBJ1-1,TRBV7-9,-,-,15,CASSVRGKVNTEAFF,TGTGCCAGCAGCGTGAGGGGGAAGGTGAACACTGAAGCTTTCTTT
TRBJ1-1,TRBV16,-,TRBD1,17,CASSQPGGAPLVAEAFF,TGTGCCAGCAGCCAACCAGGGGGCGCGCCTCTGGTCGCTGAAGCTTTCTTT
TRBJ2-7,TRBV6-5,once,TRBD2,14,CASSARGGAYEQYF,TGTGCCAGCAGCGCACGCGGGGGGGCCTACGAGCAGTACTTC
TRBJ2-1,TRBV19,-,TRBD2,17,CASSIAGGFSSYNEQFF,TGTGCCAGTAGTATAGCGGGAGGTTTTAGCTCCTACAATGAGCAGTTCTTC
TRBJ2-7,TRBV27,once,TRBD2,14,CASRWIAGGYEQYF,TGTGCCAGCAGATGGATAGCGGGGGGCTACGAGCAGTACTTC
TRBJ2-7,TRBV6-5,-,-,11,CASSHGPREYF,TGTGCCAGCAGTCATGGGCCGCGGGAGTACTTC
TRBJ2-3,TRBV11-1,-,TRBD1,16,CASTPGQGVIGDTQYF,TGTGCCAGCACCCCGGGACAGGGCGTGATCGGGGATACGCAGTATTTT
TRBJ1-2,TRBV28,few,-,14,CASSQGFDNYGYTF,TGTGCCAGCAGTCAGGGTTTTGATAACTATGGCTACACCTTC
TRBJ2-1,TRBV11-2,once,TRBD2,18,CASSLRTSGGAGGNEQFF,TGTGCCAGCAGCCTGCGGACTAGCGGGGGAGCCGGGGGCAATGAGCAGTTCTTC
TRBJ1-2,TRBV9,-,-,12,CASSEGHFGYTF,TGTGCCAGCAGCGAGGGACACTTTGGCTACACCTTC
TRBJ2-2,TRBV10-2,-,-,15,CASRRLEGNTGELFF,TGCGCCAGCAGAAGACTGGAAGGGAACACCGGGGAGCTGTTTTTT
TRBJ1-1,TRBV6-5,-,-,16,CASSYSPGTPNTEAFF,TGTGCCAGCAGTTACTCGCCCGGGACACCTAACACTGAAGCTTTCTTT
TRBJ2-1,TRBV4-1,-,TRBD2,17,CASSPFSVAGGPGEQFF,TGCGCCAGCAGCCCCTTCTCGGTAGCGGGAGGGCCAGGTGAGCAGTTCTTC
TRBJ2-1,TRBV11-2,-,TRBD2,17,CASSFLMRSSGTHEQFF,TGTGCCAGCAGCTTCTTGATGCGGTCTAGCGGGACGCATGAGCAGTTCTTC
TRBJ1-2,TRBV28,-,TRBD1,14,CASSTRQGHYGYTF,TGTGCCAGCAGTACCCGACAGGGTCACTATGGCTACACCTTC
TRBJ2-7,TRBV27,-,-,12,CASGVPGGEQYF,TGTGCCAGCGGGGTGCCAGGGGGGGAGCAGTACTTC
TRBJ2-7,TRBV30,-,-,14,CAWSDGPRGNEQYF,TGTGCCTGGAGTGACGGACCCCGGGGAAACGAGCAGTACTTC
TRBJ1-6,TRBV7-8,few,TRBD1,18,CASSERDRSSSYNSPLHF,TGTGCCAGCAGCGAGAGGGACAGGAGTAGCTCCTATAATTCACCCCTCCACTTT
TRBJ2-5,TRBV25-1,-,TRBD1,14,CASSLQGPQETQYF,TGTGCCAGCAGCCTACAGGGGCCCCAAGAGACCCAGTACTTC
TRBJ1-1,TRBV29-1,once,TRBD1,20,CSVVGDRGVLTQGRNTEAFF,TGCAGCGTTGTGGGGGACAGGGGCGTCTTAACTCAAGGTAGGAACACTGAAGCTTTCTTT
TRBJ2-1,TRBV5-1,-,TRBD2,14,CASSLGGLAGELFF,TGCGCCAGCAGCTTGGGCGGACTAGCGGGGGAATTATTCTTC
TRBJ2-2,TRBV18,once,-,16,CASSPQGVWNTGELFF,TGTGCCAGCTCACCACAGGGGGTCTGGAACACCGGGGAGCTGTTTTTT
TRBJ1-3,TRBV6-1,-,TRBD1,15,CASRPGTGAGNTIYF,TGTGCCAGCAGACCCGGGACAGGGGCTGGAAACACCATATATTTT
TRBJ1-6,TRBV30,-,TRBD1,14,CAWSPRGLGSPLHF,TGTGCCTGGAGTCCTAGGGGGCTAGGGTCACCCCTCCACTTT
TRBJ1-2,TRBV28,-,TRBD1,15,CASSLTLGTAYGYTF,TGTGCCAGCAGTTTAACCCTTGGGACAGCTTATGGCTACACCTTC
TRBJ1-5,TRBV5-1,-,-,13,CASSLTIDQPQHF,TGCGCCAGCAGCCTGACAATTGACCAGCCCCAGCATTTT
TRBJ2-7,TRBV30,-,-,12,CAWSAGGYEQYF,TGTGCCTGGAGTGCAGGAGGGTACGAGCAGTACTTC
TRBJ1-1,TRBV14,-,-,15,CASSQDRGATTEAFF,TGTGCCAGCAGCCAAGATCGGGGGGCGACCACTGAAGCTTTCTTT
TRBJ2-2,TRBV7-3,once,-,12,CASSFPLGELFF,TGTGCCAGCAGCTTCCCACTAGGAGAGCTGTTTTTT
TRBJ1-5,TRBV7-9,-,-,13,CASSFPGNQPQHF,TGTGCCAGCAGCTTCCCGGGCAATCAGCCCCAGCATTTT
TRBJ2-2,TRBV27,-,-,15,CASPPAQENTGELFF,TGTGCCAGCCCCCCTGCACAGGAGAACACCGGGGAGCTGTTTTTT
TRBJ1-2,TRBV5-1,-,-,14,CASSLLRERGGYTF,TGCGCCAGCAGCTTGCTCCGGGAACGGGGTGGCTACACCTTC
TRBJ2-5,TRBV4-1,-,TRBD2,16,CASSPSGAGGEETQYF,TGCGCCAGCAGCCCCAGTGGAGCGGGGGGCGAGGAGACCCAGTACTTC
TRBJ2-1,TRBV2,few,TRBD1,13,CASKQGALREQFF,TGTGCCAGCAAACAGGGGGCCCTCCGTGAGCAGTTCTTC
TRBJ2-1,TRBV7-9,-,TRBD2,14,CASSLSTTSGTQFF,TGTGCCAGCAGCCTCTCAACGACTAGCGGGACGCAGTTCTTC